This paragraph reports one TCR beta chain. Its specificity is unknown. Other DNA sequences in this sample translate to the same CDR3. Assay: immunoSEQ multiplex PCR; the TCRdb copy retains only in-frame clones and omits some. The sample shows 45,000 or so clones, less than 85% of them seen only once. The sample comes from a study of radiotherapy plus CTLA-4 blockade in lung cancer. Points from the study as a whole: The study found tumor-derived TCR clones expanded in blood after radiotherapy plus ipilimumab.

Lung cancer patients with chemo-refractory metastatic non-small-cell disease were given focal radiation plus CTLA-4 blockade with ipilimumab. Germline CDR1 reads SGHTA; CDR2 reads FQGNSA. Trimming left V 1 base short and J 4 bases short, with 5 bases between. There are 14 residues in the CDR3. This specimen consisted of peripheral blood, obtained from a patient treated with radiotherapy plus ipilimumab. This clonotype was sampled from a human donor with non-small cell lung cancer who had stable disease on radiotherapy plus ipilimumab. J is TRBJ1-6 and V is TRBV7-2; no reliable D call. The CDR3 sequence: CASSLGSYNSPLHF. The CDR3 DNA is TGTGCCAGCAGCTTAGGCAGTTATAATTCACCCCTCCACTTT.